This paragraph covers one T cell receptor (beta chain) sequence. The antigen is not known. Semi-nested PCR with Nested Universal Primer A followed constant-region reverse priming of full-length variable regions. TCRdb reanalysed the 5' RACE reads using MiXCR and keeps one entry per CDR3 protein. The sample has several thousand distinct CDR3 sequences, about three quarters seen once. V was trimmed by 0 bases and J by 0 bases, leaving 14 bases between them. CDR3 length: 16 amino acids. Germline assignment: CDR1 DFQATT and CDR2 SNEGSKA (reference sequence). Study findings and constraints: The TCR gene usage of tumor memory CD4+ T cells clustered together with blood and lymph node memory CD4+ cells and with lymph node naive CD4+ cells.

The sorted Tregs were CD4+CD25+CD127-/low cells. The sequencing sample was made of tumor-infiltrating Tregs sorted from the breast tumor. This TCR was recovered from a female donor with breast cancer. This chain connects TRBV20-1 to TRBJ2-5; no clear D gene. The CDR3, as DNA: TGCAGTGCTAGAGATCAAGAGAAGGCCCACCAAGAGACCCAGTACTTC. Its translation is CSARDQEKAHQETQYF.